This T cell receptor (beta chain) emerged from a study of CD8 T cells in Susac syndrome. The V end was cut by 2 bases, the J end by 4 bases, with 8 bases between. The CDR3 runs 12 residues. The germline gives CDR1 GTSNPN, CDR2 SVGIG (reference sequence). The CD8+ and CD4+ T cells were negatively isolated, with the TEMRA cells enriched by FACS. RNA in amounts of roughly 0.5 to 1 ug was reverse transcribed with random hexamers. TCRdb independently ran MiXCR on the immunoSEQ multiplex PCR reads; one entry per CDR3 protein. Of around 170,000 distinct CDR3 sequences listed, approximately 96% were seen once; the top ten hold roughly 0.093%.

The J gene is TRBJ1-2, the V gene TRBV30; maybe TRBD1 (5 bases). This TCR came from a human donor with Susac syndrome. Sequencing used CD4+ T cells from PBMCs. The DNA for the CDR3 is TGTGCCTGGAGTCCTGACAGCTATGGCTACACCTTC. Protein product: CAWSPDSYGYTF.